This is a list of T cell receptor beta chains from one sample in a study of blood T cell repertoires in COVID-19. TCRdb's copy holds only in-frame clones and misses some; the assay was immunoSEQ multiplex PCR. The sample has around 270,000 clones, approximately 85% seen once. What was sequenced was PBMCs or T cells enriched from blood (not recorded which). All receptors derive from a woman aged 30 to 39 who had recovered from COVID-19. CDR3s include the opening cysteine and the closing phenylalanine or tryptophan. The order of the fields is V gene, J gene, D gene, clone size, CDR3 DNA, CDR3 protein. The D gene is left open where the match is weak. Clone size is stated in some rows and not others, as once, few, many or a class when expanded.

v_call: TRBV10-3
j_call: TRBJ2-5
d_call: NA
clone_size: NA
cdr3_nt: TGTGCCATCAGTGAGTTTAGGGGATTGAAAGAGACCCAGTACTTC
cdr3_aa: CAISEFRGLKETQYF

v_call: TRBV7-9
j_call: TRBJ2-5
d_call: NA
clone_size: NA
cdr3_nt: TGTGCCAGCAGCTTAGTGGACAGTCAAGAGACCCAGTACTTC
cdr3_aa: CASSLVDSQETQYF

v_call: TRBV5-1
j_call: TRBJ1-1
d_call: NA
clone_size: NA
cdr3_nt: TGCGCCAGCAGCATCGGGGATATGAACACTGAAGCTTTCTTT
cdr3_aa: CASSIGDMNTEAFF

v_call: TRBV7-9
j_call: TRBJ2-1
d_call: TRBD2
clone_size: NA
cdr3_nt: TGTGCCAGCAGTACCGGCGGACTAGTCGATAATGAGCAGTTCTTC
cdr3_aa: CASSTGGLVDNEQFF

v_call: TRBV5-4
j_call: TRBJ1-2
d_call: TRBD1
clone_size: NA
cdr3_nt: TGTGCCAGCAGCTTTACAGGGGTCAACTATGGCTACACCTTC
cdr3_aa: CASSFTGVNYGYTF

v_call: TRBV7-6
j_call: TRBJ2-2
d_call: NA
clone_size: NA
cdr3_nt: TGTGCCAGCGGCGAGACTAACACCGGGGAGCTGTTTTTT
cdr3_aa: CASGETNTGELFF

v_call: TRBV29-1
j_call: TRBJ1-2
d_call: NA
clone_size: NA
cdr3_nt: TGCAGCTCGAAAACGGGGGGTGGCTACACCTTC
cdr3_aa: CSSKTGGGYTF

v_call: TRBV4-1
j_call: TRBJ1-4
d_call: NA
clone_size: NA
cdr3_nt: TGCGCCAGCAGCCAAGTGGGGGGGGATGAAAAACTGTTTTTT
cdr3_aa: CASSQVGGDEKLFF

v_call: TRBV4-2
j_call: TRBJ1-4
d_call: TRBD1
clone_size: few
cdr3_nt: TGTGCCAGCAGCCTGACGGGACAGGAAAATGAAAAACTGTTTTTT
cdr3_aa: CASSLTGQENEKLFF

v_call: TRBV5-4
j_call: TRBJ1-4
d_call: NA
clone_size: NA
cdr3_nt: TGTGCCAGCAGCTTGGCACAGGGTGGAACTAATGAAAAACTGTTTTTT
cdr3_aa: CASSLAQGGTNEKLFF

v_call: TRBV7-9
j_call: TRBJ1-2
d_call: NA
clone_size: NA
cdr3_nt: TGTGCCAGCAGCCCCCGTCAGGGGAGCCCAACTAGGTATGGCTACACCTTC
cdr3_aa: CASSPRQGSPTRYGYTF

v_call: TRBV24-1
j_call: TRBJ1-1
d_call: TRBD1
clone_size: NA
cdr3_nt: TGTGCCACCAGTGATGGGATACGTGCCGGGACAGAGTACACTGAAGCTTTCTTT
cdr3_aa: CATSDGIRAGTEYTEAFF

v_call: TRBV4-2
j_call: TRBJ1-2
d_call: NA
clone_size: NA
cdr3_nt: TGTGCCAGCAGCCAAGATTTTTTGGGCAGGGAATACGGCTACACCTTC
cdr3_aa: CASSQDFLGREYGYTF

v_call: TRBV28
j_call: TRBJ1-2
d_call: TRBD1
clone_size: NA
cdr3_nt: TGTGCCAGCAGTTCGCCGGGACAGGGTTTGGGCTACACCTTC
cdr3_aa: CASSSPGQGLGYTF

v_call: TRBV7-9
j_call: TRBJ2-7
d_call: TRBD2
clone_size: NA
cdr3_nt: TGTGCCAGCAGCCCCTGGGGAGCGGGAGCGTCCTACGAGCAGTACTTC
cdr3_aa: CASSPWGAGASYEQYF

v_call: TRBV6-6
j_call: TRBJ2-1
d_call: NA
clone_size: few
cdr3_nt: TGTGCCAGCAGTCAGGGTTGGGAGCTCGAATTAAACAATGAGCAGTTCTTC
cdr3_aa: CASSQGWELELNNEQFF

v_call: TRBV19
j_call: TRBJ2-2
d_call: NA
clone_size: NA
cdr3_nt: TGTGCCAGTAGTCCCCGACATCGGACCGGGGAGCTGTTTTTT
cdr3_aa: CASSPRHRTGELFF

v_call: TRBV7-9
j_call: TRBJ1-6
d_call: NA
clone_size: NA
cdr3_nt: TGTGCCAGCAGCTTCAGGGGACGGGAATCACCCCTCCACTTT
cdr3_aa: CASSFRGRESPLHF

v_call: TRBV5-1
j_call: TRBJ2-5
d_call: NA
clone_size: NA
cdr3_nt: TGCGCCAGCAGCGCGGAGGGGAGACCTCAAGAGACCCAGTACTTC
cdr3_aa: CASSAEGRPQETQYF

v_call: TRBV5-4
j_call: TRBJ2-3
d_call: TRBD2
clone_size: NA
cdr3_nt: TGTGCCAGCAGCATAGCGGGGGGGCGGTCAGATACGCAGTATTTT
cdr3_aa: CASSIAGGRSDTQYF

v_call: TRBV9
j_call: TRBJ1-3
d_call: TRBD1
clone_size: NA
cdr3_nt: TGTGCCAGCAGCGTCAGGACAGGGTCAAGAAACACCATATATTTT
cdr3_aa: CASSVRTGSRNTIYF

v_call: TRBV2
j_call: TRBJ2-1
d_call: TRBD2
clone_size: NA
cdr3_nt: TGTGCCAGCACCTCCACTAGCGGGAGGCCCCTTGGGAATGAGCAGTTCTTC
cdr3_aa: CASTSTSGRPLGNEQFF

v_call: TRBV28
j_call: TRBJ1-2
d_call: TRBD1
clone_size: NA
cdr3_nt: TGTGCCAGCAGGGACAGGGCTAACTATGGCTACACCTTC
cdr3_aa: CASRDRANYGYTF

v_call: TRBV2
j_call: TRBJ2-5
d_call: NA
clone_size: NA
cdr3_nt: TGTGCCAGCACCGCCCTTCTTGTGCTGGTGGAGGGCCAGTACTTC
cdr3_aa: CASTALLVLVEGQYF

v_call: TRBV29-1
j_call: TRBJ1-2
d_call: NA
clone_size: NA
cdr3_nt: TGCAGCGTTGTCCTAGGATCGACGGCCTATGGCTACACCTTC
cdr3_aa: CSVVLGSTAYGYTF

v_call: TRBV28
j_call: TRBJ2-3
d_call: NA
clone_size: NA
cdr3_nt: TGTGCCATAGCGGACACAGATACGCAGTATTTT
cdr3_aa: CAIADTDTQYF

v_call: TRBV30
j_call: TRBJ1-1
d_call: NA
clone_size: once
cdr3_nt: TGTGCCTGGAGTGCCGGGGGAAGATGGACTGAAGCTTTCTTT
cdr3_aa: CAWSAGGRWTEAFF

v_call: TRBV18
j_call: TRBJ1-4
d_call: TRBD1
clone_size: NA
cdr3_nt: TGTGCCAGCTCAAGGACAGGGACAACTAATGAAAAACTGTTTTTT
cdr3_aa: CASSRTGTTNEKLFF

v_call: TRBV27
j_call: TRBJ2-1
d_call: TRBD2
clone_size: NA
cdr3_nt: TGTGCCAGCAGCCAAGTTACTAGCGGGAGACGGGTATACAATGAGCAGTTCTTC
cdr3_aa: CASSQVTSGRRVYNEQFF

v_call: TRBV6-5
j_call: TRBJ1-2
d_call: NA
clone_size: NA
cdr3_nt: TGTGCCAGCAGTTACGAGGGGGTAGAAACGGATGGCTACACCTTC
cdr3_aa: CASSYEGVETDGYTF

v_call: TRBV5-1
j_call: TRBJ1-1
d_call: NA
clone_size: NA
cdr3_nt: TGCGCCAGCAGCTTGGTAGGACAGTTAGCTGAAGCTTTCTTT
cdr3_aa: CASSLVGQLAEAFF

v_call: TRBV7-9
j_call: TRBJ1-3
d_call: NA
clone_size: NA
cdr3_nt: TGTGCCAGCAGCACATCCTCTGGAAACACCATATATTTT
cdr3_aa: CASSTSSGNTIYF

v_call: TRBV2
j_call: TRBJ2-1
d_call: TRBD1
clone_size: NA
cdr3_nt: TGTGCCAGCGTAGACAGGGGAAGGCATGAGCAGTTCTTC
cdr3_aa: CASVDRGRHEQFF

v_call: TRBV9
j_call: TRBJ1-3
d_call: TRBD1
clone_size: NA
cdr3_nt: TGTGCCAGCAGCGCCCTGACAGGGCTGGGAAACACCATATATTTT
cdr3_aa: CASSALTGLGNTIYF

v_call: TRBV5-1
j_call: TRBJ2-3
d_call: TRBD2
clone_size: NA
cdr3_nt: TGCGCCAGCAGCCGGGGGGAGGTCACAGATACGCAGTATTTT
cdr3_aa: CASSRGEVTDTQYF

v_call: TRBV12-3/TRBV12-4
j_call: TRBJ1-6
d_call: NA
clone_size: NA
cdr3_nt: TGTGCCAGCAGGTACAGGGATAATTCACCCCTCCACTTT
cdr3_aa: CASRYRDNSPLHF

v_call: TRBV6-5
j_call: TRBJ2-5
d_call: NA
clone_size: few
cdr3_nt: TGTGCCAGCAGTTACTCAGGGACAAGGCAGGAGACCCAGTACTTC
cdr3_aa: CASSYSGTRQETQYF

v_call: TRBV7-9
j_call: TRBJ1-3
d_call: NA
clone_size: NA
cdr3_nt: TGTGCCAGCATCAAAAACAGGGCAGGGACTGGAAACACCATATATTTT
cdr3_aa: CASIKNRAGTGNTIYF

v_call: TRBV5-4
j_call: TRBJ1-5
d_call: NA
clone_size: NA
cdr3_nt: TGTGCCAGCAGCTTCGGTAATCAGCCCCAGCATTTT
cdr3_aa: CASSFGNQPQHF

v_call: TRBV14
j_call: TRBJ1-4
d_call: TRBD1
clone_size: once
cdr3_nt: TGTGCCAGCAGCCAAAACAGGGGGCCCGGTGAAAAACTGTTTTTT
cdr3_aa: CASSQNRGPGEKLFF